The 26 T cell receptor beta chains listed next were all sequenced from one sample in a study of shared clonotypes between healthy human individuals. Sequenced by immunoSEQ multiplex PCR; TCRdb stores in-frame clones only, minus some. Of about 600,000 clones detected, approximately 97% appear once; the ten largest clones hold 0.057%. What was sequenced was naive CD4+ T cells sorted from blood. Subset reported: CD45RA+ positively selected. Every receptor here comes from a woman aged 25 to 39 in good health.

This clone was detected once. The sample contains more than one DNA sequence encoding this CDR3. The gene calls are TRBV6-1 and TRBJ1-1; D possibly corresponds to TRBD1 (6 bases). In germline, CDR1 is MNHNS, CDR2 SASEGT. V shed 4 bases and J shed 5 bases, with 8 bases lying between them. The length of the CDR3 is 12 residues. The CDR3 nucleotides are TGTGCCAGCAGTGTGCAGGGGACTGAAGCTTTCTTT. Residues: CASSVQGTEAFF.

The V and J genes are TRBV4-1 and TRBJ1-1; 8 bases are shared with TRBD1. Per the germline V gene, CDR1 is MGHRA and CDR2 is YSYEKL. This CDR3 region has 15 residues. Unmatched junction bases numbered 5, after V lost 2 bases and J lost 3 bases. CDR3 nucleotide sequence: TGCGCCAGCAGCCAAAGACAGGGGCTTCACACTGAAGCTTTCTTT. Protein product: CASSQRQGLHTEAFF.

This chain uses TRBV4-2 with TRBJ2-6; D perhaps matches TRBD1 (6 bases). The CDR3 covers 19 residues. V was pared by 4 bases and J by 0 bases, with 19 bases between. The germline gives CDR1 LGHNA, CDR2 YNFKEQ. Here the CDR3 DNA reads TGTGCCAGCAGCCTAAGATGGGGGCGAGGGTCCTCTGGGGCCAACGTCCTGACTTTC. Translating gives CASSLRWGRGSSGANVLTF.

This chain joins TRBV5-8 and TRBJ1-4, with a weak D call TRBD1 (6 bases). Trimming took off 4 bases at V and 8 bases at J, with 15 bases between the two ends. Germline values: CDR1 SGHTS, CDR2 YDEGEE. The length of the CDR3 is 14 residues. This CDR3 reads CASSQDPGEEKLFF. The DNA of the CDR3 is TGTGCCAGCAGCCAAGATCCAGGGGAAGAAAAACTGTTTTTT.

This chain joins TRBV28 and TRBJ2-7; 10 nucleotides line up with TRBD2. The V segment lost 6 bases and the J segment 2 bases; nucleotides outside the gene matches: 1. Per germline, CDR1 MDHEN and CDR2 SYDVKM. The CDR3 covers 13 residues. In DNA form, the CDR3 reads TGTGCCAGCAGAGCGGGAGGGACCTACGAGCAGTACTTC. Amino acid sequence: CASRAGGTYEQYF.

The chain uses TRBV10-3 and TRBJ2-7, with a possible D match to TRBD2 (6 bases). There are 13 residues in the CDR3. Trimming took off 10 bases at V and 3 bases at J, with 16 bases between the two ends. Germline lookup yields CDR1 ENHRY and CDR2 SYGVKD. CDR3 DNA sequence: TGTGCCAGCAGAGTAGGACTACACTACGAGCAGTACTTC. It encodes CASRVGLHYEQYF.

The rearrangement joins TRBV28 to TRBJ1-2; D gene uncertain. V lost 5 bases and J lost 5, with 9 bases in between. The CDR3 runs to 12 residues. Germline values: CDR1 MDHEN, CDR2 SYDVKM. The CDR3 is CASSNLDYGYTF. The CDR3 nucleotides read TGTGCCAGCAGTAACCTCGATTATGGCTACACCTTC.

J is TRBJ2-5 and V is TRBV9, with 8 bases fitting TRBD1. V dropped 2 bases and J dropped 4; count of bases not matched to a gene: 10. Germline loops: CDR1 SGDLS, CDR2 YYNGEE. CDR3 size: 16 residues. The CDR3 region has the DNA TGTGCCAGCAGCGTCGCAGCAGGGGGCCTCCGAGAGACCCAGTACTTC. This gives the protein CASSVAAGGLRETQYF. The full variable domain, completed using reference TRBV9 and TRBJ2-5, is DSGVTQTPKHLITATGQRVTLRCSPRSGDLSVYWYQQSLDQGLQFLIQYYNGEERAKGNILERFSAQQFPDLHSELNLSSLELGDSALYFCASSVAAGGLRETQYFGPGTRLLVL.

This clone was seen once. The chain carries TRBV7-9 and TRBJ2-7; TRBD2 might be the D (6 bases). Germline values: CDR1 SEHNR, CDR2 FQNEAQ (reference sequence). The CDR3 loop spans 16 amino acids. The V gene lost 1 base and the J gene lost 3 bases, with 16 bases spanning the gap. CDR3 bases: TGTGCCAGCAGCTTAGGGGCGGGCGGGGCCTACTACGAGCAGTACTTC. It codes for CASSLGAGGAYYEQYF.

J is TRBJ1-4 and V is TRBV15; no reliable D call. V lost 9 bases and J 8 bases, leaving 19 bases between the germline ends. The germline gives CDR1 LNHNV, CDR2 YYDKDF (reference sequence). CDR3 size: 14 residues. CDR3 in DNA: TGTGCCACGGGTAGTAGGGCGACGGGGGAAAAACTGTTTTTT. Amino acids: CATGSRATGEKLFF.

This sequence joins TRBV7-9 and TRBJ2-5; D is unresolved. The CDR3 has 15 amino acids. The germline V gene has CDR1 SEHNR and CDR2 FQNEAQ (reference sequence). Trimming left V 1 base short and J 2 bases short, with 11 bases between. CDR3 DNA sequence: TGTGCCAGCAGCTTAGAGGTTAGCAGGCAAGAGACCCAGTACTTC. This translates into CASSLEVSRQETQYF.

The chain couples TRBV5-1 to TRBJ2-1; D call uncertain. This CDR3 has 13 amino acids. Germline CDR1 SGHRS, CDR2 YFSETQ. V dropped 1 base and J dropped 5 bases, with 7 bases sitting between them. The CDR3: CASSLLIHNEQFF. The CDR3 DNA follows: TGCGCCAGCAGCTTGTTGATTCACAATGAGCAGTTCTTC.

The rearrangement joins TRBV7-6 to TRBJ2-1; D unresolved. V was clipped by 1 base and J by 5 bases, with 12 bases between them. Germline-derived CDR1 and CDR2 are SGHVS and FNYEAQ. CDR3 length equals 15 residues. The CDR3 DNA follows: TGTGCCAGCAGCTTAGTTTTTTCGGGTAACAATGAGCAGTTCTTC. It is translated as CASSLVFSGNNEQFF.

Comments on this clone: The junction departs from germline at one end; a sequencing error may be responsible. This rearrangement joins TRBV19 to TRBJ2-4, with 12 positions matching TRBD1. Germline V gene lookup returns CDR1 LNHDA and CDR2 SQIVND (reference sequence). CDR3 length: 15 amino acids. In nucleotides, the CDR3 is TGTGCCAGTAGTCCGGGGACAGGGGGCAAACAATTTGTGAACTTC. This translates into CASSPGTGGKQFVNF.

The chain recombines TRBV27 with TRBJ2-5; 8 bases are shared with TRBD2. The CDR3 covers 14 residues. Trimming took 5 bases from V and 0 from J; bases not matched to a gene: 2. The germline V gene has CDR1 MNHEY and CDR2 SMNVEV (reference sequence). The CDR3 DNA reads as TGTGCCAGCAGTCTGCGGGGGGACCAAGAGACCCAGTACTTC. It is translated as CASSLRGDQETQYF.

V gene TRBV28 combines with J gene TRBJ2-1; no definite D call. Germline V gene lookup returns CDR1 MDHEN and CDR2 SYDVKM. The CDR3 is 17 amino acids. The V and J ends lost 3 bases and 0 bases respectively, with 15 bases between them. The chain's CDR3 is CASSLADFAYSYNEQFF. The CDR3 DNA reads TGTGCCAGCAGTTTGGCCGATTTCGCGTACTCCTACAATGAGCAGTTCTTC.

This clone has only one observation. The chain couples TRBV19 to TRBJ1-4; possible D gene TRBD1, 5 bases. CDR1 and CDR2 (germline): LNHDA, SQIVND (reference sequence). V shed 5 bases and J shed 4 bases, with 20 bases lying between them. The CDR3 length is 17 residues. The CDR3 spells CASSSTVSGHLNEKLFF. CDR3 in DNA: TGTGCCAGTAGTTCTACGGTCTCCGGACACCTTAATGAAAAACTGTTTTTT.

The chain has TRBV28 and TRBJ1-4; D is unclear. Per the germline V gene, CDR1 is MDHEN and CDR2 is SYDVKM. CDR3 length: 12 residues. Trimming left V 7 bases short and J 1 base short, with 4 bases between. The CDR3 spells CASTGTNEKLFF. The CDR3 DNA reads TGTGCCAGCACGGGAACTAATGAAAAACTGTTTTTT.

V usage is TRBV7-8 and J usage is TRBJ1-2; a possible D gene is TRBD1 (5 bases). The CDR3 extends over 16 amino acids. Germline CDR1 reads SGHVS; CDR2 reads FQNEAQ. With 4 bases removed from V and 4 bases from J, the gap between germline ends came to 19 bases. This CDR3 reads CASSSRLAGTGYGYTF. The CDR3 DNA sequence: TGTGCCAGCAGCTCCCGCCTTGCGGGGACGGGCTATGGCTACACCTTC. The whole variable domain, remainder taken from reference TRBV7-8 and TRBJ1-2, is GAGVSQSPRYKVAKRGQDVALRCDPISGHVSLFWYQQALGQGPEFLTYFQNEAQLDKSGLPSDRFFAERPEGSVSTLKIQRTQQEDSAVYLCASSSRLAGTGYGYTFGSGTRLTVV.

This rearrangement joins TRBV7-9 to TRBJ1-1, with a possible D match to TRBD1 (5 bases). The CDR3 runs 17 residues. V shed 5 bases and J shed 0 bases, with 19 bases lying between them. The V gene's germline CDR1 is SEHNR and CDR2 FQNEAQ (reference sequence). CDR3 region: CASSHIRDSFMNTEAFF. In nucleotides, the CDR3 is TGTGCCAGCAGCCATATTCGAGACAGCTTTATGAACACTGAAGCTTTCTTT.

The rearrangement links TRBV18 to TRBJ2-5; TRBD2 might be the D (6 bases). V was shortened by 2 bases and J by 4 bases, with 8 bases between the two germline ends. The CDR3 contains 13 residues. Germline-derived CDR1 and CDR2 are KGHSH and LQKENI. CDR3 nucleotides: TGTGCCAGCTCACCAAACGGGGGAGAGACCCAGTACTTC. Translated, it gives CASSPNGGETQYF.

The chain recombines TRBV11-3 with TRBJ1-1; 7 nucleotides agree with TRBD1. The V and J ends lost 5 bases and 3 bases, in that order; junction bases with no gene match: 9. The CDR3 is 15 amino acids. CDR1 is SGHNT, CDR2 YENEEA, per germline. The CDR3 spells CASSPRTGRDTEAFF. CDR3 nucleotides: TGTGCCAGCAGCCCCCGGACAGGTCGCGACACTGAAGCTTTCTTT.

The chain uses TRBV29-1 and TRBJ2-5; D is perhaps TRBD2 (5 bases). The V end was cut by 6 bases, the J end by 4 bases, with 9 bases between. The CDR3 loop spans 11 amino acids. Germline CDR1 reads SQVTM; CDR2 reads ANQGSEA. CDR3: CSVGEGETQYF. CDR3 nucleotide sequence: TGCAGCGTCGGGGAAGGAGAGACCCAGTACTTC. Together with reference TRBV29-1 and TRBJ2-5, the CDR3 gives the full variable domain: SAVISQKPSRDICQRGTSLTIQCQVDSQVTMMFWYRQQPGQSLTLIATANQGSEATYESGFVIDKFPISRPNLTFSTLTVSNMSPEDSSIYLCSVGEGETQYFGPGTRLLVL.

The CDR3 protein is CASSRGRDGTYEQYF. The DNA of the CDR3 is TGTGCCAGCAGCCGAGGTCGGGACGGTACCTACGAGCAGTACTTC. J is TRBJ2-7 and V is TRBV7-8; perhaps D is TRBD1 or TRBD2 (5 bases each). V was pared by 5 bases and J by 2 bases, with 16 bases between. The germline V gene has CDR1 SGHVS and CDR2 FQNEAQ. CDR3 length: 15 amino acids.

The chain has TRBV5-4 and TRBJ2-1, with 8 bases aligning to TRBD2. Looked up from germline, CDR1 is SGHNT and CDR2 is YYREEE (reference sequence). This CDR3 is built from 16 residues. The J segment lost 4 bases and the V segment lost 2 bases, leaving 8 bases of the junction unmatched. CDR3 bases: TGTGCCAGCAGCTTACAAGCGGGAGTAAATTACAATGAGCAGTTCTTC. Translating gives CASSLQAGVNYNEQFF.

J is TRBJ1-2 and V is TRBV28, with D possibly matching TRBD1 (6 bases). V lost 5 bases to trimming and J lost 3 bases, with 10 bases between them. The CDR3 is 13 residues long. The germline V gene encodes CDR1 MDHEN and CDR2 SYDVKM. CDR3 nucleotides: TGTGCCAGCAGTGGGACACATTACTATGGCTACACCTTC. Encoded protein: CASSGTHYYGYTF.